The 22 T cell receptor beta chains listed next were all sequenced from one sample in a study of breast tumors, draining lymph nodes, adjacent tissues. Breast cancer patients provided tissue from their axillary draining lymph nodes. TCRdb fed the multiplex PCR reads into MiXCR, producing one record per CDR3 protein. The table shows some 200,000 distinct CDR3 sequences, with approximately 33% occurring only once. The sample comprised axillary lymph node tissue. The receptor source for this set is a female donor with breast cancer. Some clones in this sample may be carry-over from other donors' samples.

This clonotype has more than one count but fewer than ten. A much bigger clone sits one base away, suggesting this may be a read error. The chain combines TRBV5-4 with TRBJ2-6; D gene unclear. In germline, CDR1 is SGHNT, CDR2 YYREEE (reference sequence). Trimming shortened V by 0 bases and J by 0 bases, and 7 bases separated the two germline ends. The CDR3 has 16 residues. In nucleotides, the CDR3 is TGTGCCAGCAGCTTGGGTGCTCCCTCTGGGGCCAACGTCCTGACTTTC. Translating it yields CASSLGAPSGANVLTF.

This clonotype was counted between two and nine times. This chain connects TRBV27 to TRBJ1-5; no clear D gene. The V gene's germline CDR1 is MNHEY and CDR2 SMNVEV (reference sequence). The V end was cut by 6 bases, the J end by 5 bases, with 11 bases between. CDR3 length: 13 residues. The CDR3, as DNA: TGTGCCAGCAGCCAGATATGGGATCAGCCCCAGCATTTT. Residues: CASSQIWDQPQHF.

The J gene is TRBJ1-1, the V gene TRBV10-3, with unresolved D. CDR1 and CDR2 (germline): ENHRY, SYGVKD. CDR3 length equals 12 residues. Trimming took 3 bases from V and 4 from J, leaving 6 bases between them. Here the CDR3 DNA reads TGTGCCATCAGTGAAGGATTCACTGAAGCTTTCTTT. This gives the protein CAISEGFTEAFF.

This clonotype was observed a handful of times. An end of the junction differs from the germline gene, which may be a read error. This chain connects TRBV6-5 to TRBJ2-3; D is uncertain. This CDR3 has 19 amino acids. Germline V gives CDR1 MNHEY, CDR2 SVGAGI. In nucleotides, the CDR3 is TGTGCCAGCAGTCACTCGTTCTTGGCAGACCACCCTAGCACAGATACGCAGTATTTT. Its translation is CASSHSFLADHPSTDTQYF.

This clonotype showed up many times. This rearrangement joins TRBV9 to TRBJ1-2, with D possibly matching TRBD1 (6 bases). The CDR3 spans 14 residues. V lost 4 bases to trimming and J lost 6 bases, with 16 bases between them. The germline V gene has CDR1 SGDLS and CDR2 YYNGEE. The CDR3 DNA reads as TGTGCCAGCAGCCCCGGGTCGGGGGCTGATGGCTACACCTTC. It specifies CASSPGSGADGYTF. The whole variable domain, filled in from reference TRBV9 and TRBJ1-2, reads DSGVTQTPKHLITATGQRVTLRCSPRSGDLSVYWYQQSLDQGLQFLIQYYNGEERAKGNILERFSAQQFPDLHSELNLSSLELGDSALYFCASSPGSGADGYTFGSGTRLTVV.

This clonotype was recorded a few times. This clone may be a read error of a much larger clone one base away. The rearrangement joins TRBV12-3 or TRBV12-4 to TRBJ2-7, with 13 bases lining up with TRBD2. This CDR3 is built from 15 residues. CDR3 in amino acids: CTSSRTSGGFYEQYF. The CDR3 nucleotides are TGTACCAGCAGTCGGACTAGCGGGGGATTCTACGAGCAGTACTTC.

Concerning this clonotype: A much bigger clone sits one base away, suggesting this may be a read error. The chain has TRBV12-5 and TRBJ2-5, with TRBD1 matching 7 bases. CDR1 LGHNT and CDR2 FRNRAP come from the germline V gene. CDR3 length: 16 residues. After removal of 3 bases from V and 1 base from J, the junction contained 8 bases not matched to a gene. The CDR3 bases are TGTGCTAGTGGTTTCATCCGGGACAGCGGCCAAGAGACCCAGTACTTC. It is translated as CASGFIRDSGQETQYF.

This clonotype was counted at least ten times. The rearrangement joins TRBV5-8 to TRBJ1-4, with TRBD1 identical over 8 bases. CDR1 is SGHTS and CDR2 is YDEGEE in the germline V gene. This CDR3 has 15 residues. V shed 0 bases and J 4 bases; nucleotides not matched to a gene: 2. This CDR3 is CASSLETGVNEKLFF. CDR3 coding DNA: TGTGCCAGCAGCTTGGAGACAGGGGTTAATGAAAAACTGTTTTTT.

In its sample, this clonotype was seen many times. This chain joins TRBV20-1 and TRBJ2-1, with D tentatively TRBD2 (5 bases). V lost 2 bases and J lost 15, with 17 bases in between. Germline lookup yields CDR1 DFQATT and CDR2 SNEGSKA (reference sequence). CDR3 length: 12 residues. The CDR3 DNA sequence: TGCAGTGCTAGACCTGGGGTAGTAGCGCGGTTCTTC. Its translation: CSARPGVVARFF.

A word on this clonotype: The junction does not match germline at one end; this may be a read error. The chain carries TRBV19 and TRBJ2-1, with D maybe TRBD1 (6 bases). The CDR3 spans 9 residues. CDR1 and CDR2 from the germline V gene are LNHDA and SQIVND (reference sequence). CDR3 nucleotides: TGTGCCAGCAGTACCATAGGGGGCTTC. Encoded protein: CASSTIGGF.

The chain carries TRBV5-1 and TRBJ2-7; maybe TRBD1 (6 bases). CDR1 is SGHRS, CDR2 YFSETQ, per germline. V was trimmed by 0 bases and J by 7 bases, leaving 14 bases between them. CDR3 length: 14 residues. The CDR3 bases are TGCGCCAGCAGCTTGGGGGGCCGGGACACGGAGCAGTACTTC. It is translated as CASSLGGRDTEQYF.

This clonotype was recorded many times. CDR3 protein: CAISEYPSSYNEQFF. In DNA, the CDR3 is TGTGCCATCAGTGAGTACCCGAGCTCCTACAATGAGCAGTTCTTC. The gene calls are TRBV10-3 and TRBJ2-1; D not resolved. From germline, CDR1 is ENHRY and CDR2 SYGVKD. The CDR3 loop spans 15 amino acids. V was cut by 1 base and J by 0 bases, with 7 bases left in between.

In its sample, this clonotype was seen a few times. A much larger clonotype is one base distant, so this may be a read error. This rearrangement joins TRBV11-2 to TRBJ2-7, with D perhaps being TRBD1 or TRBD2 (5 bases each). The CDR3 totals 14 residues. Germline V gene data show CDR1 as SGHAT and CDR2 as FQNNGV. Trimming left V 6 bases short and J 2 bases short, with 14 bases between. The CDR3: CASSIPGPTYEQYF. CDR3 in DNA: TGTGCCAGCAGTATACCGGGGCCGACCTACGAGCAGTACTTC. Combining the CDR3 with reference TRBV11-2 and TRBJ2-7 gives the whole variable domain EAGVAQSPRYKIIEKRQSVAFWCNPISGHATLYWYQQILGQGPKLLIQFQNNGVVDDSQLPKDRFSAERLKGVDSTLKIQPAKLEDSAVYLCASSIPGPTYEQYFGPGTRLTVT.

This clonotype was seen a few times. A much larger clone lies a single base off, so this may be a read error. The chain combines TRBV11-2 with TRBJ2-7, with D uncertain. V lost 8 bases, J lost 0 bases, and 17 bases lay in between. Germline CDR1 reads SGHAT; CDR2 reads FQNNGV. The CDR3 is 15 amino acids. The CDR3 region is CASPYYPAASYEQYF. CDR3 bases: TGTGCCAGCCCTTATTATCCGGCAGCCTCCTACGAGCAGTACTTC.

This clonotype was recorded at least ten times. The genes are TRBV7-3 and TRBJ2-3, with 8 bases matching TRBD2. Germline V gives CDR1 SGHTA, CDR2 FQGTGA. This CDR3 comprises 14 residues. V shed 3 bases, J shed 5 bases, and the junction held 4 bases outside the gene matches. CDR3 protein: CASSFGLAGDTQYF. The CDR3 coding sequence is TGTGCCAGCAGCTTTGGACTAGCTGGAGATACGCAGTATTTT. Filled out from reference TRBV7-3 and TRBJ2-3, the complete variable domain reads GAGVSQTPSNKVTEKGKYVELRCDPISGHTALYWYRQSLGQGPEFLIYFQGTGAADDSGLPNDRFFAVRPEGSVSTLKIQRTERGDSAVYLCASSFGLAGDTQYFGPGTRLTVL.

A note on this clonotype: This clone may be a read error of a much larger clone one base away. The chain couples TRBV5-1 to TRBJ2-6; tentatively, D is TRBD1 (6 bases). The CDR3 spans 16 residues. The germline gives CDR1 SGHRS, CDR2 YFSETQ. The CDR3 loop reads CASSFGTSSGAKVLTF. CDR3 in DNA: TGCGCCAGCAGCTTTGGGACAAGCTCTGGGGCCAAAGTCCTGACTTTC.

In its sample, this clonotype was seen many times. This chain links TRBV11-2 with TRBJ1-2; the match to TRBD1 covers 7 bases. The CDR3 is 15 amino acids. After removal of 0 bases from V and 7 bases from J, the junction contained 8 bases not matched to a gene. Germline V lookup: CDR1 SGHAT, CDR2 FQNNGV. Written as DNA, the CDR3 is TGTGCCAGCAGCTTAGATGACAGGGAGATTGCTGGCTACACCTTC. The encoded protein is CASSLDDREIAGYTF.

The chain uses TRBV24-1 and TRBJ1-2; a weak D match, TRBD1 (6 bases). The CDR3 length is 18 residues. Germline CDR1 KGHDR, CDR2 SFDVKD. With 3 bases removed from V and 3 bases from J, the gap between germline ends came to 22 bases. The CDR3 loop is CATSDHGFWTEPYYGYTF. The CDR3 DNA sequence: TGTGCCACCAGTGATCATGGATTCTGGACAGAACCATACTATGGCTACACCTTC.

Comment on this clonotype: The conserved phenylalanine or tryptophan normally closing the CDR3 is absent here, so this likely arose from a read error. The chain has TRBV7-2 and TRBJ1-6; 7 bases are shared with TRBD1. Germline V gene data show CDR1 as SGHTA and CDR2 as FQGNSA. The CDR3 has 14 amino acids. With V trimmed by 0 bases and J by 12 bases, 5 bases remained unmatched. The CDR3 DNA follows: TGTGCCAGCAGCTTAGCTAACAGGGGAGAACCCCTCCACTCT. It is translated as CASSLANRGEPLHS.

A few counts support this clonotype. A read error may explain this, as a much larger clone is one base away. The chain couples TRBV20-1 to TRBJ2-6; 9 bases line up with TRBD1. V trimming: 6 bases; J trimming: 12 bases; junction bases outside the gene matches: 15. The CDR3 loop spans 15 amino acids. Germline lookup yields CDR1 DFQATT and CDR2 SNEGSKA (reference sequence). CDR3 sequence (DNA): TGCAGTGCGCTCCGGGACAGGGTTTCCTCTAGCGTCCTGACTTTC. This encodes CSALRDRVSSSVLTF.

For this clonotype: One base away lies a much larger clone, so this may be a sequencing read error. This chain's CDR3 is CASSSPGDHEQFF. CDR3 sequence (DNA): TGTGCCAGTAGTTCCCCAGGGGATCATGAGCAGTTCTTC. This chain links TRBV19 with TRBJ2-1; the D gene is possibly TRBD1 (6 bases). The CDR3 is 13 residues long. Trimming pared 5 bases from V and 8 bases from J, leaving 13 bases between. The germline CDR1 and CDR2 sequences are LNHDA and SQIVND (reference sequence).

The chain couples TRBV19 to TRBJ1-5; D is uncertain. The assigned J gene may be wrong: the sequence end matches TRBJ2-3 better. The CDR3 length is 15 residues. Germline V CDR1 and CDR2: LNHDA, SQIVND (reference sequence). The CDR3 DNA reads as TGTGCCAGTAGCCCTACAGATTGTAGCAATCAGCCCCAGTATTTT. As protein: CASSPTDCSNQPQYF.